This is a list of T cell receptor beta chains from one sample in a study of blood T cell repertoires in COVID-19. Some clones are missing from TCRdb's copy, which holds only in-frame ones; the method was immunoSEQ multiplex PCR. The sample holds fewer than 350,000 clones, 75% to 90% seen once. Sequencing was carried out using PBMCs or T cells enriched from blood (not recorded which). The receptors originated from a woman under 40 who had been exposed to COVID-19. The CDR3 runs from the conserved cysteine through the conserved F or W. The D gene is left open where the match is weak. Size tells how often a clone was seen (once, few, many) or the class of an expanded clone, and some rows leave it out.

-	TRBV19	TRBJ1-2	-	TGTGCCAGTACTCAGGGGCCTCGTGACTATGGCTACACCTTC	CASTQGPRDYGYTF
-	TRBV24-1	TRBJ1-2	few	TGTGCCACCAGTGACTATCAGGGGAACTATGGCTACACCTTC	CATSDYQGNYGYTF
-	TRBV30	TRBJ1-2	-	TGTGCCTGGAGTACGACAGACTATGGCTACACCTTC	CAWSTTDYGYTF
TRBD2	TRBV5-4	TRBJ2-3	once	TGTGCCAGCAGCTTGCGGGAAACTAGCGTCCCTACGCAGTATTTT	CASSLRETSVPTQYF
-	TRBV30	TRBJ1-5	-	TGTGCCTGGAGTATCGGGGAAAGTCAGCCCCAGCATTTT	CAWSIGESQPQHF
TRBD1	TRBV19	TRBJ1-4	-	TGTGCCAGTAGTTTCTCGACAGGGGGAGGTGAAAAACTGTTTTTT	CASSFSTGGGEKLFF
TRBD1	TRBV19	TRBJ2-7	once	TGTGCCAGTAGTATCTTTGGACAGGGGTACGAGCAGTACTTC	CASSIFGQGYEQYF
-	TRBV5-1	TRBJ2-6	-	TGCGCCAGCAGCTTGGACGGCTCTGGGGCCAACGTCCTGACTTTC	CASSLDGSGANVLTF
-	TRBV21-1	TRBJ1-2	-	TGTGCCAGCAGCAGTAGGACAGGGGGGAACTATGGCTACACCTTC	CASSSRTGGNYGYTF
-	TRBV6-5	TRBJ1-1	-	TGTGCCAGCAGTTATCTCGGGAACACTGAAGCTTTCTTT	CASSYLGNTEAFF
-	TRBV2	TRBJ2-5	few	TGTGCCAGCGCCCGGGAGAGTCTCGGGACCCAGTACTTC	CASARESLGTQYF
TRBD2	TRBV24-1	TRBJ2-7	few	TGTGCCACCGGGGCAGCGGGGGAGCAGTACTTC	CATGAAGEQYF
-	TRBV7-2	TRBJ1-2	-	TGTGCCAGCAGCTTAAATGCGCCTAACTATGGCTACACCTTC	CASSLNAPNYGYTF
-	TRBV19	TRBJ1-2	-	TGTGCCAGTAGTATAGTCGGCAGGGCTGGCTACACCTTC	CASSIVGRAGYTF
TRBD1	TRBV5-4	TRBJ1-2	-	TGTGCCAGCAGCCCGGGACAGGGTGTCTATGGCTACACCTTC	CASSPGQGVYGYTF
TRBD2	TRBV28	TRBJ2-7	-	TGTGCCAGCAGTCTAACTAGCGGTGGGGGTGATGAGTACTTC	CASSLTSGGGDEYF
TRBD1	TRBV7-8	TRBJ2-3	-	TGTGCCAGCAGCCGGGACAGGGGGGATACGCAGTATTTT	CASSRDRGDTQYF
-	TRBV18	TRBJ1-1	-	TGTGCCAGCTCCCCAGGACAAAAAGGAGCTGAAGCTTTCTTT	CASSPGQKGAEAFF
-	TRBV5-1	TRBJ2-5	-	TGCGCCAGCAGCTTGGGAGGACAGCAAGAGACCCAGTACTTC	CASSLGGQQETQYF
-	TRBV5-6	TRBJ2-6	-	TGTGCCAGCAGCTTAGGTATAGGGGACTCTGGGGCCAACGTCCTGACTTTC	CASSLGIGDSGANVLTF
TRBD1	TRBV5-1	TRBJ2-1	-	TGCGCCAGCAGCTTGGTGAGGGACAGCAACTACAATGAGCAGTTCTTC	CASSLVRDSNYNEQFF
TRBD1	TRBV9	TRBJ1-2	-	TGTGCCAGCAGCAAACCGGGACAGGGTTCGGGCTACACCTTC	CASSKPGQGSGYTF
TRBD1	TRBV28	TRBJ1-5	few	TGTGCCAGCAGCCGGCTGACAGGGGCTAATCAGCCCCAGCATTTT	CASSRLTGANQPQHF
-	TRBV2	TRBJ1-3	-	TGTGCCAGCCTCAAGAGTACTGGAAACACCATATATTTT	CASLKSTGNTIYF
TRBD1	TRBV6-4	TRBJ1-1	-	TGTGCCAGCAGCCCGGGACAGGGATTGGGTGAAGCTTTCTTT	CASSPGQGLGEAFF
TRBD1	TRBV7-9	TRBJ2-5	few	TGTGCCAGCAGGTTGTCGACAGGGGGCGAAGAGACCCAGTACTTC	CASRLSTGGEETQYF
-	TRBV2	TRBJ1-1	-	TGTGCCAGCACAGGGGCTACCGTGAACACTGAAGCTTTCTTT	CASTGATVNTEAFF
-	TRBV5-4	TRBJ1-2	-	TGTGCCAGCAGCCTGGCCGGGTTTAACTATGGCTACACCTTC	CASSLAGFNYGYTF
TRBD2	TRBV18	TRBJ2-7	-	TGTGCCAGCTCACCCCTTTTGGGAGGGACCTACGAGCAGTACTTC	CASSPLLGGTYEQYF
-	TRBV5-4	TRBJ2-1	-	TGTGCCAGCAGCTTGAGGATAGGAGGGGGGGCCGGCAATGAGCAGTTCTTC	CASSLRIGGGAGNEQFF
-	TRBV7-2	TRBJ1-1	-	TGTGCCAGCAGCTCCGTCGACAGATACACTGAAGCTTTCTTT	CASSSVDRYTEAFF
TRBD2	TRBV4-1	TRBJ2-3	-	TGCGCCAGCAGCCAAGCTCTAGCGGGAGGGACAGATACGCAGTATTTT	CASSQALAGGTDTQYF
-	TRBV18	TRBJ2-1	-	TGTGCCAGCTCACCAGAGTCAGGATCCTACAATGAGCAGTTCTTC	CASSPESGSYNEQFF
-	TRBV6-4	TRBJ1-6	-	TGTGCCAGCAGTGAGGGTCCAGGGGAGTATTCACCCCTCCACTTT	CASSEGPGEYSPLHF
-	TRBV18	TRBJ1-2	-	TGTGCCAGCTCACCTGCGACAGGCTCGCGCGGCTACACCTTC	CASSPATGSRGYTF